The 10 T cell receptor beta chains given below trace back to one sample, sequenced in a study of tumor and adjacent non-tumor tissue in lung cancer. TCRbeta libraries were built with three rounds of nested PCR, modified from ARM-PCR. TCRdb analysed the multiplex PCR reads with MiXCR anew, one entry per CDR3 protein. The table lists 110,000 or so distinct CDR3 sequences, about 75% of them singletons. No cell sorting was done before RNA was extracted from the tissue. Sequencing was carried out using lung tumor tissue. All receptors come from a woman aged 55-69 years with non-small cell lung cancer.

A remark on this clonotype: Compared with germline, one end of the junction differs, possibly owing to a read error. This sequence joins TRBV6-2 or TRBV6-3 and TRBJ2-5; 11 bases are a match to TRBD1. This CDR3 has 15 amino acids. Germline loops: CDR1 MNHEY, CDR2 SVGEGT. The CDR3 here is CAISYSRGQGDTQYF. The CDR3 DNA is TGTGCCATCAGTTACTCGAGGGGACAGGGGGACACCCAGTACTTC.

The table lists this clonotype with a count of one. Because it lacks the conserved phenylalanine or tryptophan at the end, this CDR3 is likely a read error. The DNA is left out, because the CDR3 cannot be placed on it with certainty; the CDR3 is given as TCRdb lists it. The genes are TRBV11-2 and TRBJ1-2. From germline, CDR1 is SGHAT and CDR2 FQNNGV. The CDR3 region is 12 residues in length, termini included. CDR3 sequence: CTSSLGSGVYSI.

This clonotype was seen repeatedly, ten times or more. The chain carries TRBV6-5 and TRBJ1-4, with no clear D. The CDR3 is 15 residues long. V was cut by 2 bases and J by 0 bases, with 7 bases left in between. Germline V gene data show CDR1 as MNHEY and CDR2 as SVGAGI. The CDR3 DNA is TGTGCCAGCAGTTACCAAGGCACAACTAATGAAAAACTGTTTTTT. This encodes CASSYQGTTNEKLFF.

A word on this clonotype: The conserved final phenylalanine or tryptophan is absent from the CDR3, which likely points to a read error. CDR3 coding DNA: TGCGCCGGCACCAAACCCACCGGGGAGCTGTTTTCT. Translation gives CAGTKPTGELFS. The V call is TRBV6-2 or TRBV6-3, the J call TRBJ2-2; D unresolved. CDR1 is MNHEY and CDR2 is SVGEGT in the germline V gene. The CDR3 is made up of 12 amino acids.

This clonotype was found many times. This sequence joins TRBV7-2 and TRBJ1-3; D remains ambiguous. This CDR3 has 13 amino acids. V lost 5 bases to trimming and J lost 7 bases, with 12 bases between them. In germline, CDR1 is SGHTA, CDR2 FQGNSA. CDR3 in DNA: TGTGCCAGCAGCCCCCAATCTCGTAACACCATATATTTT. It translates to CASSPQSRNTIYF.

To note about this clonotype: This likely comes from a read error, as the CDR3 has no conserved phenylalanine or tryptophan at its end. V and J are TRBV4-3 and TRBJ1-5; maybe TRBD1 (6 bases). The CDR3 spans 14 residues. Germline loops: CDR1 LGHNA, CDR2 YSLEER. The CDR3 sequence: CASSQGLGGQHQHI. CDR3 coding DNA: TGCGCCAGCAGCCAAGGGTTGGGGGGGCAGCACCAGCATATT.

Points on this clonotype: A single base separates this from a much larger clone, so it may be a read error. V and J are TRBV6-2 or TRBV6-3 and TRBJ2-6, with 8 bases identical to TRBD1. From germline, CDR1 is MNHEY and CDR2 SVGEGT. CDR3 size: 19 residues. The DNA for the CDR3 is TGTGCCAGCAGAACCACGACAGGGGAAGTTCAGTCAGGGGTCAACGTCCTGACTTTC. Translated: CASRTTTGEVQSGVNVLTF.

Worth noting for this clonotype: This could be a read error, since a much larger clone is one nucleotide away. The chain joins TRBV4-2 to TRBJ1-2, with a possible D match to TRBD1 (6 bases). The CDR3 is 14 residues long. From germline, CDR1 is LGHNA and CDR2 YNFKEQ. CDR3 sequence: CASSHNRAAYGCTF. The CDR3 DNA reads TGTGCCAGCAGCCACAACAGGGCTGCCTATGGCTGCACCTTC.

V usage is TRBV20-1 and J usage is TRBJ2-3; 12 bases map to TRBD2. The ends lost 4 bases at V and 11 bases at J; junction bases unmatched: 16. The germline gives CDR1 DFQATT, CDR2 SNEGSKA (reference sequence). The length of the CDR3 is 16 residues. The CDR3 coding sequence is TGCAGTGCTACCCTCGGACTAGCGGGAATCGAAAATAGGCAGTATTTT. Protein sequence: CSATLGLAGIENRQYF.

Concerning this clonotype: At one end, the junction sequence differs from germline, possibly due to a read error. The chain joins TRBV11-2 to TRBJ1-1, with no clear D. Germline assignment: CDR1 SGHAT and CDR2 FQNNGV. This CDR3 region has 13 residues. CDR3 bases: TGTGCCTGCAGCACCAGGTCCGAGACTGAAGCTTTCTTT. It specifies CACSTRSETEAFF. Full variable domain (rest looked up from reference TRBV11-2 and TRBJ1-1): EAGVAQSPRYKIIEKRQSVAFWCNPISGHATLYWYQQILGQGPKLLIQFQNNGVVDDSQLPKDRFSAERLKGVDSTLKIQPAKLEDSAVYLCACSTRSETEAFFGQGTRLTVV.